What follows are 17 T cell receptor beta chains derived from one specimen sequenced in a study of blood T cell repertoires in COVID-19. TCRdb's table, derived via immunoSEQ multiplex PCR, lists solely in-frame clones and lacks some. The sample lists some 170,000 clones; 87% were seen once. The material sequenced was peripheral blood. All receptors come from a woman aged 45 to 65 with acute or convalescent COVID-19.

This chain joins TRBV11-2 and TRBJ2-7; unclear D gene. The germline V gene encodes CDR1 SGHAT and CDR2 FQNNGV. The CDR3 covers 12 residues. V was pared by 6 bases and J by 2 bases, with 8 bases between. CDR3 sequence: CASSFTTYEQYF. CDR3 in DNA: TGTGCCAGCAGTTTCACTACCTACGAGCAGTACTTC.

The V gene is TRBV5-5, the J gene TRBJ1-1, with TRBD1 matching over 9 bases. The CDR3 consists of 20 residues. Per germline, CDR1 SGHKS and CDR2 YYEKEE (reference sequence). V was clipped by 4 bases and J by 4 bases; unmatched bases: 23. The CDR3 DNA reads as TGTGCCAGCAGCACCGGAGGGGGTTTTAGGGACAGGGTGATGTCCACTGAAGCTTTCTTT. Translating gives CASSTGGGFRDRVMSTEAFF.

This clone appeared once. The chain uses TRBV7-9 and TRBJ1-2, with D unclear. The CDR3 totals 16 residues. V lost 5 bases, J lost 0 bases, and 16 bases lay in between. Germline V gives CDR1 SEHNR, CDR2 FQNEAQ (reference sequence). CDR3 residues: CASSLALTGSNYGYTF. In DNA form, the CDR3 reads TGTGCCAGCAGCCTCGCCTTGACGGGATCTAACTATGGCTACACCTTC.

The genes are TRBV3-1 (or the pseudogene TRBV3-2) and TRBJ1-1; 8 bases align to TRBD1. Losses at the gene ends were 10 bases for V and 7 bases for J; bases not matched to a gene: 26. The CDR3 runs to 18 residues. Germline V gene sequence: CDR1 LGHDT, CDR2 YNNKEL (reference sequence). CDR3 loop: CATARWTISGQGASEAFF. DNA of the CDR3: TGTGCCACTGCTAGGTGGACTATTTCGGGGCAGGGGGCCAGTGAAGCTTTCTTT.

The J gene is TRBJ2-2, the V gene TRBV18, with 14 bases aligning to TRBD2. This CDR3 region has 17 residues. Looked up from germline, CDR1 is KGHSH and CDR2 is LQKENI. The trim removed 3 bases at V and 6 bases at J, leaving 6 bases unmatched. The DNA of the CDR3 is TGTGCCAGCTCACCCGGGACTAGCGGGAGTCGACCCGGGGAGCTGTTTTTT. Translation: CASSPGTSGSRPGELFF.

This chain uses TRBV5-4 with TRBJ1-2; D remains ambiguous. V lost 6 bases and J 2 bases, leaving 11 bases between the germline ends. CDR3 size: 13 residues. Germline-derived CDR1 and CDR2 are SGHNT and YYREEE (reference sequence). CDR3 sequence reads: CASTAWANYGYTF. CDR3 sequence (DNA): TGTGCCAGCACCGCCTGGGCAAACTATGGCTACACCTTC.

This clone was counted once. DNA of the CDR3: TGTGCCAGCAGCCAATTGGCTAGCCAAGAGACCCAGTACTTC. Protein: CASSQLASQETQYF. This chain connects TRBV21-1 to TRBJ2-5; the table's D call, TRBD2, was not checked against the DNA. TRBV21-1 is a pseudogene locus. The CDR3 runs 14 residues.

The chain uses TRBV3-1 (or the pseudogene TRBV3-2) and TRBJ2-1, with D possibly being TRBD2 (5 bases). V was clipped by 4 bases and J by 4 bases, with 20 bases between them. This CDR3 has 17 residues. The germline V gene encodes CDR1 LGHDT and CDR2 YNNKEL (reference sequence). In nucleotides, the CDR3 is TGTGCCAGCAGCCCCCGTGAGGGAGTTTACCGATACAATGAGCAGTTCTTC. It encodes CASSPREGVYRYNEQFF.

The chain uses TRBV7-2 and TRBJ2-3; 10 bases map to TRBD1. Looked up from germline, CDR1 is SGHTA and CDR2 is FQGNSA. This CDR3 spans 15 amino acids. V lost 4 bases and J lost 0; bases outside the gene matches: 1. DNA of the CDR3: TGTGCCAGCAGCTGGGACAGGGGAAGCACAGATACGCAGTATTTT. It yields the protein CASSWDRGSTDTQYF.

The gene calls are TRBV5-4 and TRBJ2-1; TRBD2 agrees at 8 bases. The length of the CDR3 is 15 residues. Germline V gene data show CDR1 as SGHNT and CDR2 as YYREEE (reference sequence). V was clipped by 0 bases and J by 5 bases; unmatched bases: 4. CDR3 in DNA: TGTGCCAGCAGCTTGGTGTTAGCGGGGAACAATGAGCAGTTCTTC. Translating it yields CASSLVLAGNNEQFF. Using reference TRBV5-4 and TRBJ2-1 for the parts outside the CDR3, the full variable domain is ETGVTQSPTHLIKTRGQQVTLRCSSQSGHNTVSWYQQALGQGPQFIFQYYREEENGRGNFPPRFSGLQFPNYSSELNVNALELDDSALYLCASSLVLAGNNEQFFGPGTRLTVL.

The rearrangement joins TRBV6-2 or TRBV6-3 to TRBJ1-1; no firm D call. CDR1 is MNHEY and CDR2 is SVGEGT in the germline V gene. The V and J ends lost 4 bases and 11 bases respectively, with 11 bases between them. The CDR3 is made up of 11 amino acids. The CDR3 DNA follows: TGTGCCAGCAGTTCCTCCCGGTCCGCTTTCTTT. Protein sequence: CASSSSRSAFF.

CDR3 region: CASSPIEDTEAFF. Here the CDR3 DNA reads TGTGCCAGCTCACCAATCGAGGACACTGAAGCTTTCTTT. The J gene is TRBJ1-1, the V gene TRBV18; D unresolved. Germline CDR1 reads KGHSH; CDR2 reads LQKENI. Trimming removed 2 bases from V and 3 bases from J, with 7 bases in between. The CDR3 covers 13 residues.

The rearrangement links TRBV6-5 to TRBJ1-2; D uncertain. V gave up 0 bases and J gave up 7 bases, with 18 bases separating them. Germline values: CDR1 MNHEY, CDR2 SVGAGI. The CDR3 covers 16 residues. The CDR3 nucleotides read TGTGCCAGCAGTTACTCGAAGGGTAGGGAGGCATCTGGCTACACCTTC. Encoded protein: CASSYSKGREASGYTF.

The chain has TRBV6-5 and TRBJ1-1; maybe TRBD1 (6 bases). The CDR3 spans 15 residues. Per germline, CDR1 MNHEY and CDR2 SVGAGI. Trimming took off 5 bases at V and 0 bases at J, with 13 bases between the two ends. CDR3 in amino acids: CASSTPRGMNTEAFF. In DNA form, the CDR3 reads TGTGCCAGCAGTACGCCCAGGGGTATGAACACTGAAGCTTTCTTT.

This chain connects TRBV11-2 to TRBJ2-4; 15 bases are shared with TRBD2. CDR3 length: 20 residues. Germline V gene data show CDR1 as SGHAT and CDR2 as FQNNGV. Trimming took 0 bases from V and 7 from J; bases not matched to a gene: 13. The CDR3 DNA reads TGTGCCAGCAGCTTAGATGGACTAGCGGGGGGGGCGAGGCTGGGCAACATTCAGTACTTC. Its protein is CASSLDGLAGGARLGNIQYF.

V is TRBV14 and J is TRBJ2-5; 13 bases line up with TRBD2. CDR1 is SGHDN, CDR2 FVKESK, per germline. V lost 4 bases to trimming and J lost 1 base; unmatched junction nucleotides: 9. This CDR3 is 18 amino acids long. The CDR3 DNA follows: TGTGCCAGCAGCCCTCGACTAGCGGGGGGATATTTCCAAGAGACCCAGTACTTC. Translating gives CASSPRLAGGYFQETQYF.

V is TRBV6-5 and J is TRBJ1-2, with 7 bases fitting TRBD1. Trimming removed 6 bases from V and 7 bases from J; junction bases left unmatched: 11. Germline-derived CDR1 and CDR2 are MNHEY and SVGAGI. This CDR3 has 14 residues. CDR3 sequence: CASSGGQVLAGYTF. The CDR3 region has the DNA TGTGCCAGCAGCGGAGGACAGGTTCTGGCTGGCTACACCTTC.